The TCR beta chain described here comes from a study of blood T cells in healthy people across ages. Combining a sample-barcoded 5' primer with a J-beta primer mix, a second PCR ran for about 7 to 12 cycles. TCRdb recomputed calls from the 5' RACE reads with MiXCR, one row per CDR3 protein. In the table there are around 1,000,000 distinct CDR3 sequences, roughly two fifths of which are singletons. V gave up 8 bases and J gave up 4 bases, with 22 bases separating them. Germline V gene data show CDR1 as MNHEY and CDR2 as SMNVEV (reference sequence). The CDR3 covers 16 residues. The chain employs TRBV27 and TRBJ2-3; weak D call: TRBD1 (6 bases). This sequence originates from a man between 18 and 35 years old in good health. Source material: blood. The chain's CDR3 is CASGLNSGTYPDTQYF. In DNA form, the CDR3 reads TGTGCCAGCGGTCTCAATTCCGGGACATATCCAGATACGCAGTATTTT.